The 30 T cell receptor beta chains below were found in one sample sequenced in a study of blood T cell repertoires in COVID-19. TCRdb's copy holds only in-frame clones and misses some; the assay was immunoSEQ multiplex PCR. The data show 150,000 or so clones, about 80% seen once. The material sequenced was PBMCs or T cells enriched from blood (not recorded which). Receptors were obtained from a man aged 50-59 years who had recovered from COVID-19.

The rearrangement uses TRBV19 and TRBJ1-5; 7 bases are shared with TRBD1. CDR1 is LNHDA and CDR2 is SQIVND in the germline V gene (reference sequence). J was trimmed by 3 bases and V by 3 bases; bases with no gene match: 2. This CDR3 region has 14 residues. The CDR3 loop is CASSMQGVNQPQHF. CDR3 sequence (DNA): TGTGCCAGTAGTATGCAGGGGGTCAATCAGCCCCAGCATTTT.

J is TRBJ1-2 and V is TRBV7-3, with D perhaps TRBD1 (6 bases). Germline-derived CDR1 and CDR2 are SGHTA and FQGTGA. V was cut by 5 bases and J by 4 bases, with 17 bases left in between. The CDR3 is 15 residues long. The chain's CDR3 is CASSPQPGQSYGYTF. Here the CDR3 DNA reads TGTGCCAGCAGCCCACAGCCCGGACAGAGCTATGGCTACACCTTC.

This rearrangement joins TRBV4-2 to TRBJ1-4, with D perhaps matching TRBD1 (6 bases). Germline V gene sequence: CDR1 LGHNA, CDR2 YNFKEQ. This CDR3 is built from 17 residues. With 0 bases removed from V and 0 bases from J, the gap between germline ends came to 11 bases. The CDR3: CASSQDPRTATNEKLFF. The CDR3 region has the DNA TGTGCCAGCAGCCAAGACCCCCGGACAGCAACTAATGAAAAACTGTTTTTT.

This clone showed up just once. V usage is TRBV5-4 and J usage is TRBJ1-5; D might be TRBD1 (6 bases). This CDR3 is built from 15 residues. Germline-derived CDR1 and CDR2 are SGHNT and YYREEE (reference sequence). V lost 4 bases and J lost 4, with 15 bases in between. The CDR3 spells CASSLDRINNQPQHF. The CDR3 nucleotides are TGTGCCAGCAGCCTAGACAGGATCAATAATCAGCCCCAGCATTTT. Drawing the rest from reference TRBV5-4 and TRBJ1-5, the complete variable domain is ETGVTQSPTHLIKTRGQQVTLRCSSQSGHNTVSWYQQALGQGPQFIFQYYREEENGRGNFPPRFSGLQFPNYSSELNVNALELDDSALYLCASSLDRINNQPQHFGDGTRLSIL.

This clone has just one count. This sequence joins TRBV10-1 and TRBJ2-2; 8 nucleotides align to TRBD1. Germline loops: CDR1 WNHNN, CDR2 SYGVQD (reference sequence). The CDR3 is 17 residues long. The junction had 13 bases not matched to a gene; V was cut back by 6 bases and J by 4 bases. The CDR3 coding sequence is TGCGCCAGCAGCTTGGTCAGGGGGCTTTTAGGCACCGGGGAGCTGTTTTTT. This codes for CASSLVRGLLGTGELFF.

The CDR3 spells CASRELAVNEQFF. CDR3 bases: TGTGCCAGCAGGGAACTAGCGGTCAATGAGCAGTTCTTC. The chain employs TRBV2 and TRBJ2-1; 8 bases line up with TRBD2. Germline CDR1 SNHLY, CDR2 FYNNEI. Unmatched junction bases numbered 4, after V lost 6 bases and J lost 6 bases. The CDR3 contains 13 residues.

The chain recombines TRBV11-2 with TRBJ1-2; the D gene is possibly TRBD1 (6 bases). This CDR3 is 15 amino acids long. The ends were cut back, 1 base at V and 4 bases at J, with 13 bases in the middle. CDR1 SGHAT and CDR2 FQNNGV come from the germline V gene. DNA for the CDR3: TGTGCCAGCAGCTTAGGTTACAGGGACGGCTATGGCTACACCTTC. Translating it yields CASSLGYRDGYGYTF.

The chain couples TRBV9 to TRBJ2-5; TRBD1 matches at 8 bases. The junction had 1 base not matched to a gene; V was cut back by 1 base and J by 2 bases. The V gene's germline CDR1 is SGDLS and CDR2 YYNGEE. This CDR3 spans 14 amino acids. CDR3: CASSVRTGQETQYF. CDR3 DNA sequence: TGTGCCAGCAGCGTAAGGACAGGGCAAGAGACCCAGTACTTC.

V usage is TRBV28 and J usage is TRBJ1-5, with D uncertain. Trimming cost V 5 bases and J 0 bases, with 17 bases left between them. Looked up from germline, CDR1 is MDHEN and CDR2 is SYDVKM. This CDR3 contains 17 residues. The CDR3 here is CASSPPERWYSNQPQHF. The DNA for the CDR3 is TGTGCCAGCAGTCCCCCGGAGCGGTGGTATAGCAATCAGCCCCAGCATTTT.

V is TRBV7-6 and J is TRBJ1-5; unclear D gene. The CDR3 is 13 residues long. The ends were cut back, 2 bases at V and 8 bases at J, with 10 bases in the middle. Looked up from germline, CDR1 is SGHVS and CDR2 is FNYEAQ. CDR3 sequence: CASSLRGFKPQHF. The CDR3 coding sequence is TGTGCCAGCAGCTTACGGGGATTTAAGCCCCAGCATTTT.

The chain employs TRBV6-5 and TRBJ2-7; no firm D call. Deletions cut 7 bases from V and 2 bases from J, with 15 bases between. This CDR3 has 14 residues. The V gene's germline CDR1 is MNHEY and CDR2 SVGAGI. This CDR3 reads CASKLSPTTYEQYF. CDR3 coding DNA: TGTGCCAGCAAACTCAGTCCTACTACCTACGAGCAGTACTTC.

The gene calls are TRBV3-1 (or the pseudogene TRBV3-2) and TRBJ2-5, with TRBD1 matching over 7 bases. This CDR3 is built from 13 residues. The V and J ends lost 4 bases and 3 bases, in that order; junction bases with no gene match: 2. From germline, CDR1 is LGHDT and CDR2 YNNKEL (reference sequence). DNA of the CDR3: TGTGCCAGCAGCCCGGGGACAGAAGAGACCCAGTACTTC. Its protein product is CASSPGTEETQYF.

The genes are TRBV12-3 or TRBV12-4 and TRBJ1-1; D unclear. Trimming took off 3 bases at V and 0 bases at J, with 5 bases between the two ends. This CDR3 has 13 amino acids. The CDR3 here is CASSFGMNTEAFF. DNA for the CDR3: TGTGCCAGCAGTTTCGGGATGAACACTGAAGCTTTCTTT.

This chain joins TRBV19 and TRBJ1-4, with 9 bases lining up with TRBD1. The CDR3 runs 12 residues. The V gene end was trimmed by 5 bases and the J gene end by 14 bases; junction bases not matched to a gene: 6. Germline V gene data show CDR1 as LNHDA and CDR2 as SQIVND (reference sequence). The CDR3 sequence: CASSPTGGGLFF. The CDR3 nucleotides read TGTGCCAGTAGTCCAACAGGGGGCGGCCTGTTTTTT.

V and J are TRBV23-1 and TRBJ2-7, with TRBD1 identical over 7 bases. TRBV23-1 has ORF status, its function being uncertain. V shed 4 bases and J 3 bases; nucleotides not matched to a gene: 12. This CDR3 region has 16 residues. CDR3 loop: CASSRTGEISHYEQYF. The CDR3 DNA follows: TGCGCCAGCAGTCGCACAGGGGAAATCTCCCACTACGAGCAGTACTTC.

The rearrangement uses TRBV7-6 and TRBJ2-3, with 11 nucleotides matching TRBD2. The CDR3 totals 17 residues. The junction had 5 bases not matched to a gene; V was cut back by 1 base and J by 2 bases. CDR1 is SGHVS, CDR2 FNYEAQ, per germline. The DNA of the CDR3 is TGTGCCAGCAGCTTAGGACCGGGACTAGCGGACACAGATACGCAGTATTTT. Its protein product is CASSLGPGLADTDTQYF.

This clone was picked up a small number of times. One end of the junction is discordant with germline, which a read error may explain. The gene calls are TRBV4-1 and TRBJ1-1; 7 nucleotides match TRBD1. The CDR3 loop spans 14 amino acids. The germline V gene encodes CDR1 MGHRA and CDR2 YSYEKL. The CDR3 is CASNQAPGGTEAFF. The CDR3 DNA sequence: TGCGCCAGCAACCAAGCTCCAGGGGGGACTGAAGCTTTCTTT.

This chain joins TRBV19 and TRBJ1-5, with TRBD1 matching over 8 bases. The germline CDR1 and CDR2 sequences are LNHDA and SQIVND (reference sequence). The CDR3 covers 19 residues. The V gene end was trimmed by 7 bases and the J gene end by 0 bases; junction bases not matched to a gene: 17. The CDR3 loop is CASTGRDRSFKGSNQPQHF. In DNA, the CDR3 is TGTGCCAGTACCGGTCGGGACAGGTCCTTCAAGGGTAGCAATCAGCCCCAGCATTTT.

V is TRBV3-1 (or the pseudogene TRBV3-2) and J is TRBJ1-1, with 8 bases fitting TRBD1. The CDR3 contains 16 residues. Trimming at V came to 6 bases and at J to 0 bases, leaving 9 bases not matched to a gene. Germline lookup yields CDR1 LGHDT and CDR2 YNNKEL (reference sequence). CDR3 nucleotide sequence: TGTGCCAGCAGGGCAACAGGGGGGGGAATGAACACTGAAGCTTTCTTT. This codes for CASRATGGGMNTEAFF.

The chain carries TRBV5-4 and TRBJ2-3, with 7 nucleotides matching TRBD1. The germline V gene encodes CDR1 SGHNT and CDR2 YYREEE (reference sequence). CDR3 length equals 15 residues. With V trimmed by 7 bases and J by 6 bases, 14 bases remained unmatched. The CDR3 coding sequence is TGTGCCAGCCGGTTGGGACAGAGCCAATGGGATACGCAGTATTTT. Translation: CASRLGQSQWDTQYF.

This chain joins TRBV7-8 and TRBJ2-2; TRBD2 matches at 8 bases. The CDR3 spans 15 residues. The germline V gene encodes CDR1 SGHVS and CDR2 FQNEAQ. V lost 5 bases, J lost 5 bases, and 7 bases stayed unmatched. The CDR3 protein is CASSLSGVRTGELFF. The CDR3 bases are TGTGCCAGCAGCCTTAGCGGGGTTAGGACCGGGGAGCTGTTTTTT.

This clone is a singleton in its sample. The rearrangement joins TRBV7-8 to TRBJ1-5, with D uncertain. From germline, CDR1 is SGHVS and CDR2 FQNEAQ. V lost 4 bases, J lost 2 bases, and 18 bases lay in between. This CDR3 is built from 17 residues. Here the CDR3 reads CASSSYRVPGGNQPQHF. The CDR3 region has the DNA TGTGCCAGCAGCTCTTACCGGGTCCCGGGAGGCAATCAGCCCCAGCATTTT.

This clone was seen once. The chain has TRBV3-1 (or the pseudogene TRBV3-2) and TRBJ2-7; a possible D gene is TRBD1 (6 bases). Deletions cut 3 bases from V and 2 bases from J, with 8 bases between. Germline V gene data show CDR1 as LGHDT and CDR2 as YNNKEL (reference sequence). The CDR3 totals 13 residues. This CDR3 reads CASSQDRAYEQYF. CDR3 sequence (DNA): TGTGCCAGCAGCCAGGACAGAGCCTACGAGCAGTACTTC.

This clone has a handful of counts. The V and J genes are TRBV10-3 and TRBJ1-1, with TRBD1 matching over 10 bases. J lost 2 bases, V lost 6 bases, and 6 bases had no gene match. Germline CDR1 is ENHRY and CDR2 is SYGVKD. The length of the CDR3 is 15 residues. The CDR3 here is CAIRDRGFYNTEAFF. The CDR3 nucleotides read TGTGCCATCAGGGACAGGGGGTTTTATAACACTGAAGCTTTCTTT.

The rearrangement uses TRBV2 and TRBJ1-2; D may be TRBD1 (5 bases). Germline V lookup: CDR1 SNHLY, CDR2 FYNNEI. V was shortened by 9 bases and J by 4 bases, with 21 bases between the two germline ends. The CDR3 has 15 amino acids. The CDR3 coding sequence is TGTGCCAGAGAAACGTCGGAGGGGTCAGGCTATGGCTACACCTTC. Translation: CARETSEGSGYGYTF.

V and J are TRBV11-1 and TRBJ2-7, with 9 bases fitting TRBD1. With V trimmed by 5 bases and J by 3 bases, 8 bases remained unmatched. Germline values: CDR1 SGHAT, CDR2 FQDESV (reference sequence). The CDR3 has 15 amino acids. CDR3 loop: CASSPTAGQGYEQYF. The CDR3 coding sequence is TGTGCCAGCAGCCCCACCGCGGGACAGGGCTACGAGCAGTACTTC.

This chain connects TRBV2 to TRBJ2-2; TRBD1 matches at 7 bases. V lost 6 bases, J lost 1 base, and 2 bases stayed unmatched. Germline V lookup: CDR1 SNHLY, CDR2 FYNNEI. The CDR3 is made up of 14 amino acids. The CDR3 loop is CASRRQGNTGELFF. The CDR3 DNA reads as TGTGCCAGCAGGAGACAGGGGAACACCGGGGAGCTGTTTTTT.

V and J are TRBV28 and TRBJ1-4; the D is unclear. V was trimmed by 9 bases and J by 0 bases, leaving 14 bases between them. Germline-derived CDR1 and CDR2 are MDHEN and SYDVKM. The CDR3 is 15 amino acids. DNA for the CDR3: TGTGCCAGTGAGACGGGATTTACAACTAATGAAAAACTGTTTTTT. Its translation: CASETGFTTNEKLFF.

This clone was counted a single time. V usage is TRBV7-9 and J usage is TRBJ2-3; possible D gene TRBD2, 5 bases. Germline CDR1 reads SEHNR; CDR2 reads FQNEAQ (reference sequence). Between the trimmed V and J ends, which lost 5 bases and 0 bases, there was a span of 12 bases. This CDR3 region has 15 residues. The CDR3: CASSPGVSSTDTQYF. CDR3 sequence (DNA): TGTGCCAGCAGCCCCGGGGTTTCTAGCACAGATACGCAGTATTTT. The full variable domain, in which reference TRBV7-9 and TRBJ2-3 provide the parts outside the CDR3, is DTGVSQNPRHKITKRGQNVTFRCDPISEHNRLYWYRQTLGQGPEFLTYFQNEAQLEKSRLLSDRFSAERPKGSFSTLEIQRTEQGDSAMYLCASSPGVSSTDTQYFGPGTRLTVL.

This sequence joins TRBV6-4 and TRBJ2-1, with 7 bases lining up with TRBD1. J was trimmed by 7 bases and V by 5 bases; bases with no gene match: 8. The CDR3 consists of 14 residues. From germline, CDR1 is MRHNA and CDR2 SNTAGT. In DNA form, the CDR3 reads TGTGCCAGCAGTTCCGGGACAGCACAGAATGAGCAGTTCTTC. As protein: CASSSGTAQNEQFF.